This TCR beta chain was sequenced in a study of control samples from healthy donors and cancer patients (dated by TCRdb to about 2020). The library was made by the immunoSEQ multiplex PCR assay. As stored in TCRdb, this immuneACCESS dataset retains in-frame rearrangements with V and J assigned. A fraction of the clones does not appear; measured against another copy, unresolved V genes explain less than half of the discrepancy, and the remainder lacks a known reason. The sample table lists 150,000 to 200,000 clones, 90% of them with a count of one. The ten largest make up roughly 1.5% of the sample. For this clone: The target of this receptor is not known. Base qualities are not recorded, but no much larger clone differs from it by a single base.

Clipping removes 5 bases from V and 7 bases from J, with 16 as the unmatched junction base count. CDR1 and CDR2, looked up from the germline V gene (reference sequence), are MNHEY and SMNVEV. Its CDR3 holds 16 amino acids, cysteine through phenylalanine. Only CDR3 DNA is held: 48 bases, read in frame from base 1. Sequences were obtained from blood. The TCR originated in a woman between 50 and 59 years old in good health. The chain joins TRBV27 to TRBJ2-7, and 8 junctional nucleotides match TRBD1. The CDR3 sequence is CASSPDRTGLPMEQYF. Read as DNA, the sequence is TGTGCCAGCAGTCCTGACCGGACAGGGCTGCCGATGGAGCAGTACTTC.